This is a list of T cell receptor beta chains from one sample in a study of T cells in Graves' hyperthyroidism and ophthalmopathy. In TCRdb, the multiplex PCR reads were re-called with MiXCR into one record per CDR3 protein. Here the sample spans some 250,000 distinct CDR3 sequences, 13% to 15% being singletons. Material: blood. The receptors come from a woman in her thirties or forties with Graves' hyperthyroidism that later progressed to Graves' ophthalmopathy. The CDR3 runs from the conserved cysteine through the conserved F or W.

j_call	cdr3_length	v_call	cdr3_aa
TRBJ1-5	15	TRBV7-8	CASSSDRVRNQPQHF
TRBJ2-4	19	TRBV5-8	CASSLEGSGFTEAKNIQYF
TRBJ2-1	15	TRBV9	CASSVEGGPYNEQFF
TRBJ2-7	13	TRBV7-9	CASSTDRGHEQYF
TRBJ2-1	17	TRBV27	CASSPLTSGRANNEQFF
TRBJ2-1	16	TRBV4-1	CASSLGTSGSAYEQFF
TRBJ2-1	16	TRBV4-1	CASSPNRGHSYNEQFF
TRBJ2-1	15	TRBV27	CASSRGTNRYNEQFF
TRBJ2-1	17	TRBV28	CASSQAASGSRMGEQFF
TRBJ1-6	14	TRBV20-1	CSARRDRANSPLHF
TRBJ1-4	15	TRBV28	CASSPHGGGNEKLFF
TRBJ1-2	13	TRBV7-9	CASSPGPDHGYTF
TRBJ2-5	12	TRBV4-2	CASSHRGQTQYF
TRBJ1-5	15	TRBV28	CASSPPAHGNQPQHF
TRBJ1-1	18	TRBV6-5	CASSSIPGGLGMNTEAFF
TRBJ1-5	13	TRBV28	CASTGGGRQPQHF
TRBJ2-3	21	TRBV2	CASSDPSGWVRGAISTDTQYF
TRBJ2-7	13	TRBV6-1	CATGSGDLYEQYF
TRBJ2-1	17	TRBV6-2/TRBV6-3	CASSYSGLAGWYNEQFF
TRBJ1-1	14	TRBV18	CASYPTGGETEAFF
TRBJ2-7	16	TRBV13	CASSLLREGGNYEQYF
TRBJ2-3	12	TRBV24-1	CATSDSGGTQYF
TRBJ1-5	14	TRBV6-5	CASSYSASNQPQHF
TRBJ2-1	18	TRBV6-1	CASTYTPGGWTLLDEQFF
TRBJ2-5	13	TRBV30	CAWGPGGTETQYF
TRBJ2-5	14	TRBV28	CASRPYRGEETQYF
TRBJ2-3	16	TRBV28	CASSSPTSGSLDTQYF
TRBJ2-7	16	TRBV7-9	CASSLDSDRNFYEQYF